The 21 T cell receptor beta chains below all came from one sample that was sequenced in a study of control samples from healthy donors and cancer patients (TCRdb year 2020). The library relied on the immunoSEQ multiplex PCR assay. The immuneACCESS repertoire file appears here via TCRdb, limited to in-frame rearrangements. These files lack a portion of the clones; in checked studies, under half of the deficit traces to unresolved V genes, and the cause of the others is not known. This sample lists fewer than 200,000 clones; 95% to 96% were detected once. The top ten hold approximately 1% of the sample. Sequences were obtained from blood. Receptors originate from a woman in her 30s in good health.

The rearrangement joins TRBV4-1 to TRBJ1-1; a weak D match, TRBD1 (6 bases). The germline CDR1 and CDR2 sequences are MGHRA and YSYEKL. V was pared by 9 bases and J by 11 bases, with 19 bases between. This CDR3 is built from 12 residues. The CDR3 DNA reads TGCGCCAGTCGGTGGCCGACAGGCCCTGCTTTCTTT. This encodes CASRWPTGPAFF.

The V call is TRBV25-1, the J call TRBJ1-4, with D maybe TRBD1 (6 bases). CDR1 and CDR2 from the germline V gene are MGHDK and SYGVNS. Trimming pared 1 base from V and 3 bases from J, leaving 12 bases between. There are 16 residues in the CDR3. CDR3 nucleotide sequence: TGTGCCAGCAGTGAATTAGGCAGGGGTTCTAATGAAAAACTGTTTTTT. Translation gives CASSELGRGSNEKLFF.

This clone was observed once. The chain links TRBV7-8 to TRBJ2-2, with D unclear. The CDR3 is 16 residues long. The ends were cut back, 5 bases at V and 3 bases at J, with 16 bases in the middle. Germline lookup yields CDR1 SGHVS and CDR2 FQNEAQ. DNA for the CDR3: TGTGCCAGCAGCCCCACGGACGGAGCCTACACCGGGGAGCTGTTTTTT. Its translation is CASSPTDGAYTGELFF.

Comment on this clone: The sample has other DNA sequences that encode this CDR3 too. The rearrangement links TRBV19 to TRBJ2-2; 9 bases match TRBD1. Germline assignment: CDR1 LNHDA and CDR2 SQIVND (reference sequence). The CDR3 spans 15 residues. Unmatched junction bases numbered 4, after V lost 3 bases and J lost 5 bases. The CDR3 nucleotides read TGTGCCAGTAGTATTTCCGGGACAGGGACCGGGGAGCTGTTTTTT. Its protein product is CASSISGTGTGELFF.

This clone turned up a few times. The rearrangement joins TRBV11-2 to TRBJ2-3; D is undetermined. Germline loops: CDR1 SGHAT, CDR2 FQNNGV. This CDR3 region has 13 residues. V gave up 0 bases and J gave up 0 bases, with 1 base separating them. CDR3 sequence reads: CASSLDSTDTQYF. CDR3 coding DNA: TGTGCCAGCAGCTTAGACAGCACAGATACGCAGTATTTT.

The chain couples TRBV13 to TRBJ2-1; the D is unclear. The CDR3 has 13 amino acids. Trimming removed 4 bases at V and 4 bases at J, with 8 bases between. The germline V gene has CDR1 PRHDT and CDR2 FYEKMQ (reference sequence). The CDR3: CASSSSRYNEQFF. CDR3 nucleotides: TGTGCCAGCAGCTCGTCTAGGTACAATGAGCAGTTCTTC.

The V gene is TRBV20-1, the J gene TRBJ1-2, with D hard to call. Trimming left V 6 bases short and J 7 bases short, with 9 bases between. CDR3 length: 10 amino acids. CDR1 and CDR2 (germline): DFQATT, SNEGSKA (reference sequence). CDR3 nucleotide sequence: TGCAGTGCCCCGTTCGGTGGCTACACCTTC. Translated, it gives CSAPFGGYTF.

J is TRBJ1-5 and V is TRBV18, with D unclear. V was trimmed by 6 bases and J by 3 bases, leaving 15 bases between them. The length of the CDR3 is 15 residues. Germline V gene data show CDR1 as KGHSH and CDR2 as LQKENI. CDR3 in DNA: TGTGCCAGCTCTCCAGCTGGTGGGGACAATCAGCCCCAGCATTTT. This gives the protein CASSPAGGDNQPQHF.

CDR3 amino acids: CASSRGGGELFF. The CDR3 DNA sequence: TGTGCCAGCTCCAGAGGCGGGGGGGAGCTGTTTTTT. The chain combines TRBV7-9 with TRBJ2-2, with D possibly being TRBD2 (5 bases). CDR1 is SEHNR, CDR2 FQNEAQ, per germline (reference sequence). This CDR3 comprises 12 residues. The V gene lost 8 bases and the J gene lost 8 bases, with 12 bases spanning the gap.

This chain uses TRBV28 with TRBJ1-2; the D gene is possibly TRBD1 (6 bases). V lost 5 bases and J lost 4, with 17 bases in between. The CDR3 length is 15 residues. Per the germline V gene, CDR1 is MDHEN and CDR2 is SYDVKM. The CDR3 region is CASSPGAGALYGYTF. The CDR3 region has the DNA TGTGCCAGCAGTCCGGGTGCGGGGGCCCTCTATGGCTACACCTTC.

This clone has just one count. The V call is TRBV2, the J call TRBJ2-1; no reliable D call. The V gene lost 3 bases and the J gene lost 6 bases, with 12 bases spanning the gap. This CDR3 has 14 residues. From germline, CDR1 is SNHLY and CDR2 FYNNEI. CDR3 sequence reads: CASSDFQWGNEQFF. In DNA, the CDR3 is TGTGCCAGCAGTGATTTCCAATGGGGCAATGAGCAGTTCTTC.

This sequence joins TRBV19 and TRBJ1-5, with 9 bases aligning to TRBD1. The ends lost 7 bases at V and 8 bases at J; junction bases unmatched: 6. Per germline, CDR1 LNHDA and CDR2 SQIVND (reference sequence). The CDR3 has 13 residues. DNA of the CDR3: TGTGCCAGTACCGACAGGGGGAATGAGCCCCAGCATTTT. Translating it yields CASTDRGNEPQHF. Supplemented by reference TRBV19 and TRBJ1-5, the full variable domain reads DGGITQSPKYLFRKEGQNVTLSCEQNLNHDAMYWYRQDPGQGLRLIYYSQIVNDFQKGDIAEGYSVSREKKESFPLTVTSAQKNPTAFYLCASTDRGNEPQHFGDGTRLSIL.

This chain uses TRBV5-1 with TRBJ1-6, with D uncertain. Germline V gene sequence: CDR1 SGHRS, CDR2 YFSETQ. The ends were cut back, 2 bases at V and 5 bases at J, with 8 bases in the middle. This CDR3 is built from 14 residues. DNA for the CDR3: TGCGCCAGCAGCTTAAATGTGAATAATTCACCCCTCCACTTT. It yields the protein CASSLNVNNSPLHF.

This sequence joins TRBV5-6 and TRBJ2-7; TRBD1 matches 7 bases. The J segment lost 0 bases and the V segment lost 0 bases, leaving 6 bases of the junction unmatched. The length of the CDR3 is 16 residues. Germline V CDR1 and CDR2: SGHDT, YYEEEE. CDR3 DNA: TGTGCCAGCAGCTTGGCGGGACAGAGGCTCTCCTACGAGCAGTACTTC. This translates into CASSLAGQRLSYEQYF.

The chain is built from TRBV30 and TRBJ2-3; perhaps TRBD2 as D (6 bases). The CDR3 is 14 residues long. Germline CDR1 is GTSNPN and CDR2 is SVGIG (reference sequence). The CDR3 DNA sequence: TGTGCTCAGAGTGCGGGAAGCCTCACAGATACGCAGTATTTT. Residues: CAQSAGSLTDTQYF.

The chain recombines TRBV11-1 with TRBJ2-7; D possibly corresponds to TRBD2 (6 bases). CDR1 is SGHAT, CDR2 FQDESV, per germline (reference sequence). V was cut by 0 bases and J by 3 bases, with 12 bases left in between. The CDR3 consists of 15 residues. The CDR3 loop reads CASSLAGTGLYEQYF. CDR3 in DNA: TGTGCCAGCAGCTTAGCCGGGACTGGTCTCTACGAGCAGTACTTC. Combining the CDR3 with reference TRBV11-1 and TRBJ2-7 gives the whole variable domain EAEVAQSPRYKITEKSQAVAFWCDPISGHATLYWYRQILGQGPELLVQFQDESVVDDSQLPKDRFSAERLKGVDSTLKIQPAELGDSAMYLCASSLAGTGLYEQYFGPGTRLTVT.

This chain links TRBV19 with TRBJ2-7, with 11 bases fitting TRBD2. Germline values: CDR1 LNHDA, CDR2 SQIVND (reference sequence). The CDR3 runs to 14 residues. With V trimmed by 5 bases and J by 6 bases, 6 bases remained unmatched. DNA for the CDR3: TGTGCCAGTAGTTTACTAGCGGGAGAGCTCGAGCAGTACTTC. Translation: CASSLLAGELEQYF.

This chain links TRBV5-6 with TRBJ2-7; weak D call: TRBD2 (6 bases). CDR1 SGHDT and CDR2 YYEEEE come from the germline V gene. This CDR3 spans 15 amino acids. The germline V and J ends were trimmed by 0 bases and 2 bases, with 12 bases remaining between them. This chain's CDR3 is CASSLVGGFAYEQYF. As DNA, the CDR3 is TGTGCCAGCAGCTTGGTCGGAGGGTTCGCCTACGAGCAGTACTTC.

V and J are TRBV11-2 and TRBJ2-3; 8 nucleotides agree with TRBD2. This CDR3 has 17 amino acids. Germline V gene sequence: CDR1 SGHAT, CDR2 FQNNGV. Losses at the gene ends were 6 bases for V and 0 bases for J; bases not matched to a gene: 11. CDR3 DNA: TGTGCCAGCAGAAAACCTTGGGGCGGGGGGAGCACAGATACGCAGTATTTT. Its translation: CASRKPWGGGSTDTQYF.

The chain couples TRBV18 to TRBJ1-2; maybe TRBD1 (6 bases). CDR3 size: 18 residues. The germline V and J ends were trimmed by 3 bases and 4 bases, with 24 bases remaining between them. Per germline, CDR1 KGHSH and CDR2 LQKENI. The CDR3 sequence is CASSPMLQGTQGAYGYTF. CDR3 nucleotide sequence: TGTGCCAGCTCACCCATGTTACAGGGCACCCAAGGAGCCTATGGCTACACCTTC.

The chain combines TRBV30 with TRBJ1-2; unclear D gene. CDR1 is GTSNPN and CDR2 is SVGIG in the germline V gene (reference sequence). Trimming removed 4 bases from V and 5 bases from J, with 14 bases in between. The CDR3 has 13 amino acids. CDR3 in DNA: TGTGCCTGGAACCCCAACGGGCCTTATGGCTACACCTTC. Translating gives CAWNPNGPYGYTF.